These 31 T cell receptor beta chains were sequenced from one sample in a study of blood T cell repertoires in COVID-19. Assay: immunoSEQ multiplex PCR; the TCRdb copy retains only in-frame clones and omits some. Of tens of thousands of clones listed, 87% are singletons. Sequenced material: peripheral blood. These TCRs come from a male donor with acute or convalescent COVID-19.

The rearrangement joins TRBV3-1 (or the pseudogene TRBV3-2) to TRBJ1-1, with no clear D. V was clipped by 0 bases and J by 11 bases, with 13 bases between them. The V gene's germline CDR1 is LGHDT and CDR2 YNNKEL (reference sequence). This CDR3 is 13 amino acids long. The CDR3 region has the DNA TGTGCCAGCAGCCAAGATTCGAGGGCGTCGGCTTTCTTT. Amino acids: CASSQDSRASAFF.

This clone appeared a single time. The gene calls are TRBV12-3 or TRBV12-4 and TRBJ2-2, with D possibly being TRBD2 (6 bases). The CDR3 runs to 13 residues. Trimming took off 10 bases at V and 0 bases at J, with 9 bases between the two ends. DNA for the CDR3: TGTGCCACCCGGGGGACGAACACCGGGGAGCTGTTTTTT. It yields the protein CATRGTNTGELFF.

This chain uses TRBV5-1 with TRBJ2-7, with D possibly TRBD1 on 6 matching bases. There are 15 residues in the CDR3. Germline CDR1 SGHRS, CDR2 YFSETQ. With 4 bases removed from V and 7 bases from J, the gap between germline ends came to 21 bases. The CDR3 is CASSPETARGGEQYF. CDR3 coding DNA: TGCGCCAGCAGCCCCGAAACGGCCCGAGGGGGAGAGCAGTACTTC.

The genes are TRBV19 and TRBJ2-2, with 8 bases lining up with TRBD1. V gave up 7 bases and J gave up 4 bases; unmatched junction bases: 11. This CDR3 is 16 amino acids long. Germline V lookup: CDR1 LNHDA, CDR2 SQIVND (reference sequence). The CDR3 coding sequence is TGTGCCAGTATGGCACAGGGGGTCCTGGGCACCGGGGAGCTGTTTTTT. It yields the protein CASMAQGVLGTGELFF.

V gene TRBV4-1 combines with J gene TRBJ1-4; 7 bases fit TRBD1. CDR1 is MGHRA, CDR2 YSYEKL, per germline. The CDR3 is 15 amino acids. Germline trimming cut 0 bases from V and 8 bases from J; bases unmatched to any gene: 6. CDR3: CASSQDTGVYEKLFF. CDR3 nucleotides: TGCGCCAGCAGCCAAGATACAGGGGTGTACGAAAAACTGTTTTTT.

This rearrangement joins TRBV11-2 to TRBJ1-6; no clear D gene. The CDR3 spans 16 residues. Germline CDR1 reads SGHAT; CDR2 reads FQNNGV. The V gene lost 5 bases and the J gene lost 0 bases, with 11 bases spanning the gap. In nucleotides, the CDR3 is TGTGCCAGCAGCGCCCGGGAAAGCTCCTATAATTCACCCCTCCACTTT. Protein product: CASSARESSYNSPLHF.

The CDR3 DNA reads as TGTGCCAGCAGCCAATCTCCGAGCTCCTATAATTCACCCCTCCACTTT. The encoded protein is CASSQSPSSYNSPLHF. The chain uses TRBV4-2 and TRBJ1-6, with D unclear. Between the trimmed V and J ends, which lost 2 bases and 0 bases, there was a span of 8 bases. The CDR3 is 16 amino acids. Germline V lookup: CDR1 LGHNA, CDR2 YNFKEQ.

CDR3 sequence (DNA): TGTGCCAGCAGTTCCCCGGGACAGGGGAACGAGCAGTACTTC. It yields the protein CASSSPGQGNEQYF. The gene calls are TRBV6-6 and TRBJ2-7; 10 bases map to TRBD1. CDR1 and CDR2 from the germline V gene are MNHNY and SVGAGI (reference sequence). The J segment lost 5 bases and the V segment lost 4 bases, leaving 5 bases of the junction unmatched. This CDR3 comprises 14 residues.

In this sample, this clone turned up a few times. The rearrangement joins TRBV7-2 to TRBJ1-6; D unclear. This CDR3 comprises 13 residues. The germline V gene has CDR1 SGHTA and CDR2 FQGNSA. V was pared by 7 bases and J by 6 bases, with 10 bases between. The CDR3 region has the DNA TGTGCCAGCAAATACCAGCGTAATTCACCCCTCCACTTT. Protein sequence: CASKYQRNSPLHF. The full variable domain, in which reference TRBV7-2 and TRBJ1-6 provide the parts outside the CDR3, is GAGVSQSPSNKVTEKGKDVELRCDPISGHTALYWYRQSLGQGLEFLIYFQGNSAPDKSGLPSDRFSAERTGGSVSTLTIQRTQQEDSAVYLCASKYQRNSPLHFGNGTRLTVT.

The chain joins TRBV28 to TRBJ2-6; tentatively, D is TRBD1 (6 bases). The CDR3 extends over 16 amino acids. Trimming cost V 2 bases and J 0 bases, with 8 bases left between them. Germline V gene lookup returns CDR1 MDHEN and CDR2 SYDVKM. The CDR3 sequence: CASSLPTGSGANVLTF. DNA for the CDR3: TGTGCCAGCAGTTTACCGACAGGCTCTGGGGCCAACGTCCTGACTTTC.

The rearrangement uses TRBV6-4 and TRBJ2-1, with D possibly TRBD2 on 5 matching bases. The V and J ends lost 3 bases and 9 bases respectively, with 21 bases between them. CDR1 is MRHNA, CDR2 SNTAGT, per germline. This CDR3 has 16 residues. In DNA, the CDR3 is TGTGCCAGCAGTGAGGAGGAGGCTAGCCTGACGGGTGAGCAGTTCTTC. It codes for CASSEEEASLTGEQFF.

The CDR3 bases are TGTGCCTGGAGTGTACTGGGAGGGGGCTACGAGCAGTACTTC. Amino acid sequence: CAWSVLGGGYEQYF. V is TRBV30 and J is TRBJ2-7, with D perhaps matching TRBD2 (7 bases). The CDR3 has 14 amino acids. The germline V gene has CDR1 GTSNPN and CDR2 SVGIG (reference sequence). V lost 0 bases and J lost 3, with 12 bases in between. The full variable domain, in which reference TRBV30 and TRBJ2-7 provide the parts outside the CDR3, is SQTIHQWPATLVQPVGSPLSLECTVEGTSNPNLYWYRQAAGRGLQLLFYSVGIGQISSEVPQNLSASRPQDRQFILSSKKLLLSDSGFYLCAWSVLGGGYEQYFGPGTRLTVT.

The table lists this clone with a few counts. The genes are TRBV7-8 and TRBJ2-2; 7 nucleotides agree with TRBD1. Germline assignment: CDR1 SGHVS and CDR2 FQNEAQ. This CDR3 contains 13 residues. Trimming at V came to 5 bases and at J to 8 bases, leaving 5 bases not matched to a gene. The chain's CDR3 is CASSLTGEGELFF. CDR3 nucleotides: TGTGCCAGCAGCCTTACAGGGGAAGGGGAGCTGTTTTTT.

The J gene is TRBJ2-3, the V gene TRBV27, with 9 nucleotides matching TRBD2. Per the germline V gene, CDR1 is MNHEY and CDR2 is SMNVEV (reference sequence). V shed 5 bases and J 8 bases; nucleotides not matched to a gene: 23. The CDR3 covers 19 residues. CDR3 coding DNA: TGTGCCAGCAGTCGCCGAGGGACGGCTCGCGGGGGGGCGGACGTTACGCAGTATTTT. Protein: CASSRRGTARGGADVTQYF.

The chain combines TRBV15 with TRBJ1-4, with TRBD1 as a possible D gene (5 bases). The germline CDR1 and CDR2 sequences are LNHNV and YYDKDF (reference sequence). V lost 1 base, J lost 8 bases, and 11 bases lay in between. The CDR3 spans 14 residues. CDR3 coding DNA: TGTGCCACCAGCAGAGGTGGGGGGGGAGAAAAACTGTTTTTT. It translates to CATSRGGGGEKLFF.

This clone was recorded once. V and J are TRBV9 and TRBJ2-5; TRBD2 aligns across 8 bases. Germline CDR1 reads SGDLS; CDR2 reads YYNGEE. The CDR3 sequence is 14 residues long. The trim removed 4 bases at V and 0 bases at J, leaving 2 bases unmatched. CDR3 region: CASSPRGDQETQYF. The CDR3 DNA reads as TGTGCCAGCAGCCCGCGGGGGGACCAAGAGACCCAGTACTTC.

V usage is TRBV2 and J usage is TRBJ1-6; D possibly corresponds to TRBD1 (6 bases). CDR1 and CDR2 from the germline V gene are SNHLY and FYNNEI. V lost 1 base, J lost 8 bases, and 15 bases lay in between. This CDR3 has 16 amino acids. The CDR3: CASSEVRQGRDSPLHF. The CDR3 coding sequence is TGTGCCAGCAGTGAAGTAAGGCAGGGGCGTGATTCACCCCTCCACTTT.

This chain links TRBV28 with TRBJ1-5; tentatively, D is TRBD1 (5 bases). From germline, CDR1 is MDHEN and CDR2 SYDVKM. The length of the CDR3 is 14 residues. The V end was cut by 6 bases, the J end by 7 bases, with 16 bases between. CDR3 loop: CASRPVGRGQPQHF. The CDR3 bases are TGTGCCAGCAGACCGGTTGGGAGGGGACAGCCCCAGCATTTT. Based on the CDR3 plus reference TRBV28 and TRBJ1-5, the full variable domain is DVKVTQSSRYLVKRTGEKVFLECVQDMDHENMFWYRQDPGLGLRLIYFSYDVKMKEKGDIPEGYSVSREKKERFSLILESASTNQTSMYLCASRPVGRGQPQHFGDGTRLSIL.

The chain couples TRBV5-1 to TRBJ2-3; D is unclear. From germline, CDR1 is SGHRS and CDR2 YFSETQ. This CDR3 has 14 amino acids. Trimming removed 0 bases at V and 3 bases at J, with 8 bases between. The CDR3 nucleotides are TGCGCCAGCAGCTTGGTAACAGCAACAGATACGCAGTATTTT. Its protein is CASSLVTATDTQYF. Together with reference TRBV5-1 and TRBJ2-3, the CDR3 gives the full variable domain: KAGVTQTPRYLIKTRGQQVTLSCSPISGHRSVSWYQQTPGQGLQFLFEYFSETQRNKGNFPGRFSGRQFSNSRSEMNVSTLELGDSALYLCASSLVTATDTQYFGPGTRLTVL.

The V and J genes are TRBV7-6 and TRBJ1-5, with 8 positions matching TRBD1. CDR1 is SGHVS, CDR2 FNYEAQ, per germline. V trimming: 5 bases; J trimming: 4 bases; junction bases outside the gene matches: 7. The CDR3 totals 15 residues. CDR3 in amino acids: CASSVGQGANQPQHF. The DNA for the CDR3 is TGTGCCAGCAGCGTTGGACAGGGCGCAAATCAGCCCCAGCATTTT.

This clone was observed once. The chain links TRBV5-1 to TRBJ2-7; 11 bases fit TRBD1. Germline V gene data show CDR1 as SGHRS and CDR2 as YFSETQ. Trimming at V came to 0 bases and at J to 3 bases, leaving 2 bases not matched to a gene. This CDR3 spans 15 amino acids. CDR3 nucleotides: TGCGCCAGCAGCTTGGCCGGGACAGGGGGCTACGAGCAGTACTTC. It specifies CASSLAGTGGYEQYF.

The chain couples TRBV7-2 to TRBJ2-1, with D perhaps TRBD2 (7 bases). Between the trimmed V and J ends, which lost 1 base and 8 bases, there was a span of 15 bases. The CDR3 covers 15 residues. Germline V gene lookup returns CDR1 SGHTA and CDR2 FQGNSA. The CDR3 DNA sequence: TGTGCCAGCAGCTTAGGAGGGGGGGCCTTCGATGAGCAGTTCTTC. As protein: CASSLGGGAFDEQFF.

The rearrangement links TRBV30 to TRBJ2-1; 7 nucleotides align to TRBD1. V was pared by 5 bases and J by 1 base, with 8 bases of the junction left unmatched. CDR1 is GTSNPN and CDR2 is SVGIG in the germline V gene (reference sequence). The CDR3 length is 15 residues. DNA of the CDR3: TGTGCCTGGCGGATGACAGGGCTTTCCTACAATGAGCAGTTCTTC. Protein product: CAWRMTGLSYNEQFF.

The rearrangement joins TRBV4-2 to TRBJ1-4, with D perhaps matching TRBD1 (6 bases). Trimming cost V 0 bases and J 8 bases, with 19 bases left between them. Germline assignment: CDR1 LGHNA and CDR2 YNFKEQ. This CDR3 contains 17 residues. The CDR3 DNA sequence: TGTGCCAGCAGCCAAGACTCCCCGGGGGGCAATAACGAAAAACTGTTTTTT. This translates into CASSQDSPGGNNEKLFF.

The gene calls are TRBV9 and TRBJ2-1, with 9 bases lining up with TRBD1. J gave up 3 bases and V 3 bases, and 4 bases lay outside the gene matches. Germline lookup yields CDR1 SGDLS and CDR2 YYNGEE. This CDR3 comprises 15 residues. The DNA of the CDR3 is TGTGCCAGCAGCGCGGACAGGGGTCTCTACAATGAGCAGTTCTTC. Its translation is CASSADRGLYNEQFF.

This rearrangement joins TRBV24-1 to TRBJ2-2; 8 bases agree with TRBD1. Germline V gene data show CDR1 as KGHDR and CDR2 as SFDVKD. Germline trimming cut 6 bases from V and 3 bases from J; bases unmatched to any gene: 5. The CDR3 is made up of 15 amino acids. CDR3 amino acids: CATSSQGAYTGELFF. CDR3 DNA: TGTGCCACCAGTAGTCAGGGGGCATACACCGGGGAGCTGTTTTTT.

The chain carries TRBV5-1 and TRBJ1-4, with TRBD1 matching 9 bases. J was trimmed by 8 bases and V by 0 bases; bases with no gene match: 8. Germline loops: CDR1 SGHRS, CDR2 YFSETQ. CDR3 length equals 16 residues. CDR3 amino acids: CASSLDRTGVLEKLFF. The CDR3 bases are TGCGCCAGCAGCTTGGACAGGACAGGGGTTTTGGAAAAACTGTTTTTT.

J is TRBJ2-5 and V is TRBV2; 8 bases fit TRBD2. V shed 8 bases, J shed 1 base, and the junction held 6 bases outside the gene matches. Germline CDR1 reads SNHLY; CDR2 reads FYNNEI. This CDR3 is built from 14 residues. The CDR3 coding sequence is TGTGCCAGCCACCGCGGGGGGAGCCAAGAGACCCAGTACTTC. This codes for CASHRGGSQETQYF.

V usage is TRBV11-3 and J usage is TRBJ2-2, with 7 nucleotides matching TRBD1. This CDR3 is built from 16 residues. CDR1 SGHNT and CDR2 YENEEA come from the germline V gene. Losses at the gene ends were 2 bases for V and 3 bases for J; bases not matched to a gene: 6. The CDR3 spells CASSLIGGHDTGELFF. Here the CDR3 DNA reads TGTGCCAGCAGCTTAATAGGGGGCCACGACACCGGGGAGCTGTTTTTT.

This chain connects TRBV5-5 to TRBJ1-6; 7 bases are a match to TRBD1. This CDR3 has 18 amino acids. The V gene end was trimmed by 0 bases and the J gene end by 7 bases; junction bases not matched to a gene: 13. The germline V gene has CDR1 SGHKS and CDR2 YYEKEE (reference sequence). CDR3 bases: TGTGCCAGCAGCTTGGGCAGGGGGACGCCCCAAATAAATTCACCCCTCCACTTT. Protein product: CASSLGRGTPQINSPLHF.

V is TRBV10-3 and J is TRBJ2-7; D call uncertain. The CDR3 spans 12 residues. V dropped 6 bases and J dropped 3 bases, with 9 bases sitting between them. Per the germline V gene, CDR1 is ENHRY and CDR2 is SYGVKD. The CDR3, as DNA: TGTGCCATCAGCCAGGATAGCTACGAGCAGTACTTC. Translating gives CAISQDSYEQYF.